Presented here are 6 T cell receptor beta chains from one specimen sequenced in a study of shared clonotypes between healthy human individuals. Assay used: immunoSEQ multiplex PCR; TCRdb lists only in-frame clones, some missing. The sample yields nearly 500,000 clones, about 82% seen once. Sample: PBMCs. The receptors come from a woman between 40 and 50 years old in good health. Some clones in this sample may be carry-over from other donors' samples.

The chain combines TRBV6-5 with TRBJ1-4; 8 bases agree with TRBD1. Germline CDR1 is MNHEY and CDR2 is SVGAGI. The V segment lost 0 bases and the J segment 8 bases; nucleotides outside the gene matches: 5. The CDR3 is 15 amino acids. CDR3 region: CASSYSRQGREKLFF. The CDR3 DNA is TGTGCCAGCAGTTACTCGCGACAGGGGAGAGAAAAACTGTTTTTT.

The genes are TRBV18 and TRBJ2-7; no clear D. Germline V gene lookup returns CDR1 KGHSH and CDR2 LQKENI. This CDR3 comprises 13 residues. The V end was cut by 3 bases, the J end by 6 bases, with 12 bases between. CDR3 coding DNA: TGTGCCAGCTCACCCGTAGTGGCCTCCGAGCAGTACTTC. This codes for CASSPVVASEQYF.

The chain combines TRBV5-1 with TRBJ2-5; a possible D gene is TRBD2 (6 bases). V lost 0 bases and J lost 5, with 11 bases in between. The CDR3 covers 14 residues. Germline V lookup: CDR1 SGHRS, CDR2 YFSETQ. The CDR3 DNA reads TGCGCCAGCAGCTTGGCCCGGGAGAAGGAGACCCAGTACTTC. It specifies CASSLAREKETQYF. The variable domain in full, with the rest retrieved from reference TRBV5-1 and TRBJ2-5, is KAGVTQTPRYLIKTRGQQVTLSCSPISGHRSVSWYQQTPGQGLQFLFEYFSETQRNKGNFPGRFSGRQFSNSRSEMNVSTLELGDSALYLCASSLAREKETQYFGPGTRLLVL.

CDR3 residues: CASTPESQNEQYF. CDR3 DNA sequence: TGTGCCAGTACCCCAGAGAGCCAGAACGAGCAGTACTTC. The genes are TRBV19 and TRBJ2-7; no definite D call. Germline V gene sequence: CDR1 LNHDA, CDR2 SQIVND (reference sequence). Trimming shortened V by 7 bases and J by 5 bases, and 15 bases separated the two germline ends. This CDR3 spans 13 amino acids.

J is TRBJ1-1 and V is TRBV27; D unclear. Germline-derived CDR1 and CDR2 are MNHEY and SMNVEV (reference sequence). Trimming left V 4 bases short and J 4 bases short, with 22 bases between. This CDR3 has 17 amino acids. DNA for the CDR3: TGTGCCAGCAGTTATATCTTTAGGGTGGTCAAAGGCACTGAAGCTTTCTTT. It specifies CASSYIFRVVKGTEAFF.

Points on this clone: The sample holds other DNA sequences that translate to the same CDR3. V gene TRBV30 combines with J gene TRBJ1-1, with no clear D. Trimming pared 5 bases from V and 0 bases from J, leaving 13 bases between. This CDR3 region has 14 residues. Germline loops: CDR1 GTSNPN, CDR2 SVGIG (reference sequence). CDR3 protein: CAWQDGPLNTEAFF. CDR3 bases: TGTGCCTGGCAGGACGGGCCCTTGAACACTGAAGCTTTCTTT.